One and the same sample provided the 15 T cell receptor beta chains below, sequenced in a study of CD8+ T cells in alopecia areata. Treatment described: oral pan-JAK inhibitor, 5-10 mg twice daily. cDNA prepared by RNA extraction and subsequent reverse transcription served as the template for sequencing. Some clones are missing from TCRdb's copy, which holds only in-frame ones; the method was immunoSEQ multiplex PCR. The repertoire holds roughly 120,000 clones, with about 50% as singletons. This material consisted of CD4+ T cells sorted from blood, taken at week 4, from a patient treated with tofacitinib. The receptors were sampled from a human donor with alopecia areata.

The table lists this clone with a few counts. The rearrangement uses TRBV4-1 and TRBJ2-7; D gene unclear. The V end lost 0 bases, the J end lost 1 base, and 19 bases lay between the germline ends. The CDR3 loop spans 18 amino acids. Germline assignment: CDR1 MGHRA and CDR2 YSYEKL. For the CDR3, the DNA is TGCGCCAGCAGCCAAGATAAGTTTAGTACCGTACCGTCCTACGAGCAGTACTTC. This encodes CASSQDKFSTVPSYEQYF.

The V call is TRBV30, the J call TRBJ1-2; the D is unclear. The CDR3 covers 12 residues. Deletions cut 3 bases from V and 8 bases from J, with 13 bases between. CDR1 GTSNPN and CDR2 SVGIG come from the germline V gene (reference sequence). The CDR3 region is CAWSGSRVGYTF. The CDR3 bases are TGTGCCTGGAGCGGCAGCAGAGTCGGCTACACCTTC.

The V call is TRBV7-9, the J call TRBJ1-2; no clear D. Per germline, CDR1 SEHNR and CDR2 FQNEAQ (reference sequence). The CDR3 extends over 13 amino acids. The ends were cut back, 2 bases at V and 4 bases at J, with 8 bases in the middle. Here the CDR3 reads CASSLLPGYGYTF. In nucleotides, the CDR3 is TGTGCCAGCAGCTTACTTCCGGGCTATGGCTACACCTTC.

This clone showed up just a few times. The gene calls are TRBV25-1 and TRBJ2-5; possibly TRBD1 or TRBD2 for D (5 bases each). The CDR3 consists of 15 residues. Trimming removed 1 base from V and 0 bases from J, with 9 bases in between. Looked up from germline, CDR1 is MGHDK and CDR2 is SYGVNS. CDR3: CASSEWGPNQETQYF. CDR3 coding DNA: TGTGCCAGCAGTGAATGGGGACCCAACCAAGAGACCCAGTACTTC.

DNA for the CDR3: TGCAGCGTCCCCGGACTAGCGGGAGAGACCGGGGAGCTGTTTTTT. It specifies CSVPGLAGETGELFF. The chain recombines TRBV29-1 with TRBJ2-2; 13 bases agree with TRBD2. The V gene end was trimmed by 6 bases and the J gene end by 5 bases; junction bases not matched to a gene: 6. Germline lookup yields CDR1 SQVTM and CDR2 ANQGSEA. CDR3 length equals 15 residues.

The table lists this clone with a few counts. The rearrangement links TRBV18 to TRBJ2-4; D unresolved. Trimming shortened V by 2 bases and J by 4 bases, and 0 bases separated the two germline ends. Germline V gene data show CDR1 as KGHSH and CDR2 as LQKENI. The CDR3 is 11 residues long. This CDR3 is CASSPKNIQYF. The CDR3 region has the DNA TGTGCCAGCTCACCAAAAAACATTCAGTACTTC.

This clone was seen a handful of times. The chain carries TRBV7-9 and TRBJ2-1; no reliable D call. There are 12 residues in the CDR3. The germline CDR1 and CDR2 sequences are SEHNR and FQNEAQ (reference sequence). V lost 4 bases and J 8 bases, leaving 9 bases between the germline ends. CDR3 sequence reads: CASSSTLDEQFF. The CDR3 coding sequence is TGTGCCAGCAGCTCGACTTTGGATGAGCAGTTCTTC.

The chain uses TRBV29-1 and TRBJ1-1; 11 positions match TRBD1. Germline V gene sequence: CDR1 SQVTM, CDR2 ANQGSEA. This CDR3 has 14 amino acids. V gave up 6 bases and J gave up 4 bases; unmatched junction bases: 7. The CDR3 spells CSVAPGQGVTEAFF. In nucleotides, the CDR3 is TGCAGCGTGGCTCCGGGACAGGGGGTCACTGAAGCTTTCTTT.

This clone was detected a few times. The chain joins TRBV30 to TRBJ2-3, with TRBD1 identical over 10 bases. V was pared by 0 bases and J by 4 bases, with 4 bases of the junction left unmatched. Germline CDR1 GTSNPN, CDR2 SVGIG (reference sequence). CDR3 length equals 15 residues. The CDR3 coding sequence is TGTGCCTGGAGTGTACTGACAGGGGGCGCAGATACGCAGTATTTT. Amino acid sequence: CAWSVLTGGADTQYF.

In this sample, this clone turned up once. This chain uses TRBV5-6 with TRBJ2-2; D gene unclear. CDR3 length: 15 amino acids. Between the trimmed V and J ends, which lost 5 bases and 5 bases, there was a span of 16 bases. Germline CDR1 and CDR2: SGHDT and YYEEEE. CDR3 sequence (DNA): TGTGCCAGCAGTTTTATAACAAGTACTACCGGGGAGCTGTTTTTT. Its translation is CASSFITSTTGELFF.

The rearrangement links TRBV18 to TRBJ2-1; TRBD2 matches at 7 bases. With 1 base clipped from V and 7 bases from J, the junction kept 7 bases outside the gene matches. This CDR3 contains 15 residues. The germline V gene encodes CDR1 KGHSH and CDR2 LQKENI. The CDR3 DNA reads TGTGCCAGCTCACCACAACGGACTAGAGAGAATGAGCAGTTCTTC. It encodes CASSPQRTRENEQFF.

Here the CDR3 reads CSVERVLDTEAFF. As DNA, the CDR3 is TGCAGCGTTGAAAGGGTTTTGGACACTGAAGCTTTCTTT. This chain connects TRBV29-1 to TRBJ1-1, with no clear D. V lost 2 bases and J 3 bases, leaving 10 bases between the germline ends. The CDR3 length is 13 residues. CDR1 is SQVTM and CDR2 is ANQGSEA in the germline V gene.

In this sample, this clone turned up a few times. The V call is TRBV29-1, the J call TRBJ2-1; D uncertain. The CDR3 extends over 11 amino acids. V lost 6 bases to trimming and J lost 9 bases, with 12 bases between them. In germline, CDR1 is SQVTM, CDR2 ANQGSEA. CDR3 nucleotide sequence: TGCAGCGTCCTCGGACCGTCTGAGCAGTTCTTC. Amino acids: CSVLGPSEQFF.

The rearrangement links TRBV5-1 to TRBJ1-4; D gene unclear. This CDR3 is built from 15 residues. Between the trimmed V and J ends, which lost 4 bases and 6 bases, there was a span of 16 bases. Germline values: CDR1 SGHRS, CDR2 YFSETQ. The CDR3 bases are TGCGCCAGCAGCCCGCCCGGTGGCCCCCATGAAAAACTGTTTTTT. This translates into CASSPPGGPHEKLFF. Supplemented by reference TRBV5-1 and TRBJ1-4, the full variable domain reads KAGVTQTPRYLIKTRGQQVTLSCSPISGHRSVSWYQQTPGQGLQFLFEYFSETQRNKGNFPGRFSGRQFSNSRSEMNVSTLELGDSALYLCASSPPGGPHEKLFFGSGTQLSVL.

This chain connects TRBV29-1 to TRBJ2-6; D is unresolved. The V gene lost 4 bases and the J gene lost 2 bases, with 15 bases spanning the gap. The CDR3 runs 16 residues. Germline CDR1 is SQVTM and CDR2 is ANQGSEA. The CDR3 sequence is CSVVFFRGAGANVLTF. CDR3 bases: TGCAGCGTTGTGTTCTTTCGAGGTGCTGGGGCCAACGTCCTGACTTTC.